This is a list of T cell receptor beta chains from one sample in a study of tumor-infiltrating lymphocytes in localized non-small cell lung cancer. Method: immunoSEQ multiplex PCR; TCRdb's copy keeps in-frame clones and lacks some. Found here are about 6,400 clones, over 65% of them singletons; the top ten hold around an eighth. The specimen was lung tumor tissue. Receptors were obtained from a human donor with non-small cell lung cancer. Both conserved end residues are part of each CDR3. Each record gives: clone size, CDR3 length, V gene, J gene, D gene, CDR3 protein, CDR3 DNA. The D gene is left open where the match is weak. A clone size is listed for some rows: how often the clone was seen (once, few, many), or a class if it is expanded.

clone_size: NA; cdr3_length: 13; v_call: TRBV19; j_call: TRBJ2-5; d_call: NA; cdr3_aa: CASSIGFRETQYF; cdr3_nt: TGTGCCAGTAGTATAGGGTTTAGAGAGACCCAGTACTTC
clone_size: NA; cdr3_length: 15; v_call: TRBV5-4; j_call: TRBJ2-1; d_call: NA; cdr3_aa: CASSGQGSPYNEQFF; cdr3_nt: TGTGCCAGCAGCGGGCAGGGGAGTCCCTACAATGAGCAGTTCTTC
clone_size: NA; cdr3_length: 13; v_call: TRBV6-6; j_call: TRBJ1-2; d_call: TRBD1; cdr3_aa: CASSPGQNYGYTF; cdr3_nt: TGTGCCAGCAGTCCGGGACAGAACTATGGCTACACCTTC
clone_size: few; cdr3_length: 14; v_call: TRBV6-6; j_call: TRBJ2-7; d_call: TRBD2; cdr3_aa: CASSQTSVSYEQYF; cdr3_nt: TGTGCCAGCAGTCAGACTAGCGTCTCCTACGAGCAGTACTTC
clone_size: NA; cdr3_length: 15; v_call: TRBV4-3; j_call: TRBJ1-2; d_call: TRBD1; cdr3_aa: CASSQERTGNYGYTF; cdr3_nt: TGCGCCAGCAGCCAAGAAAGGACAGGGAACTATGGCTACACCTTC
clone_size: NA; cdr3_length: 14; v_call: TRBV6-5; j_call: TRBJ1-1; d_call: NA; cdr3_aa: CASSYNLEGTEAFF; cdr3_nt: TGTGCCAGCAGTTATAATCTGGAGGGAACTGAAGCTTTCTTT
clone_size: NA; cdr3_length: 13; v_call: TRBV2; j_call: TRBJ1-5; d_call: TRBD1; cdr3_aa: CASVPGGGQPQHF; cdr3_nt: TGTGCCAGCGTTCCAGGGGGTGGTCAGCCCCAGCATTTT
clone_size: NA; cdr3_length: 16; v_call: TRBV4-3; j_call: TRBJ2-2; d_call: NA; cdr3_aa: CASSQGPSVEAGELFF; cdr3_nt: TGCGCCAGCAGCCAAGGACCCTCTGTAGAGGCCGGGGAGCTGTTTTTT
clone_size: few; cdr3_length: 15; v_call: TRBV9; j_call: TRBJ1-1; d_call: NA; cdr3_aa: CASSITGILGTEAFF; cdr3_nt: TGTGCCAGCAGCATCACAGGGATTTTGGGTACTGAAGCTTTCTTT
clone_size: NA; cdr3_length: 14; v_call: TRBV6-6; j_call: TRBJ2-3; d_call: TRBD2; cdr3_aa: CASSRLAATDTQYF; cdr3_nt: TGTGCCAGCAGCCGACTAGCGGCCACAGATACGCAGTATTTT
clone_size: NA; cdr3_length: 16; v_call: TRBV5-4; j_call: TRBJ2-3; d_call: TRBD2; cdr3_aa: CASSLPTSGSRDTQYF; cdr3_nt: TGTGCCAGCAGCCTACCCACTAGCGGGAGTAGGGATACGCAGTATTTT
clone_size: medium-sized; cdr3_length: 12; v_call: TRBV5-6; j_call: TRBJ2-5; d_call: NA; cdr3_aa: CASSWGVLTQYF; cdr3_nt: TGTGCCAGCAGCTGGGGGGTCTTGACCCAGTACTTC
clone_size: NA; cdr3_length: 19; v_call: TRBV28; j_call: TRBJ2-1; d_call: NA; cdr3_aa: CASLTGWPHTPVPYNEQFF; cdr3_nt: TGTGCCAGCCTAACGGGCTGGCCCCATACCCCCGTACCGTACAATGAGCAGTTCTTC
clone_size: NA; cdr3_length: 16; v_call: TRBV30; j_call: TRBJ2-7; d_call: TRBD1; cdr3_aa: CAWSVRGQGASYEQYF; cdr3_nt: TGTGCCTGGAGTGTACGGGGACAGGGGGCGTCTTACGAGCAGTACTTC
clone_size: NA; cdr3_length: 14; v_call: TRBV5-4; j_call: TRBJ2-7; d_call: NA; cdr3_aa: CASSLYRDSGEQYF; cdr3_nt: TGTGCCAGCAGCTTGTATAGGGATTCGGGAGAGCAGTACTTC
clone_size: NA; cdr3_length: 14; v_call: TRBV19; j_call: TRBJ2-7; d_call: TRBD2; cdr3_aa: CASSPAGGGYEQYF; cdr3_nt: TGTGCCAGTAGCCCGGCGGGGGGCGGCTACGAGCAGTACTTC
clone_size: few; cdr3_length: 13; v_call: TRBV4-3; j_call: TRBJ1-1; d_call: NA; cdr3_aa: CASSRGGNTEAFF; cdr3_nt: TGCGCCAGCAGCCGGGGTGGGAACACTGAAGCTTTCTTT
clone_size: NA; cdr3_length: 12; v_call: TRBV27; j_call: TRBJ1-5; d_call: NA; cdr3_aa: CASSFLHQPQHF; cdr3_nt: TGTGCCAGCAGTTTTTTACATCAGCCCCAGCATTTT
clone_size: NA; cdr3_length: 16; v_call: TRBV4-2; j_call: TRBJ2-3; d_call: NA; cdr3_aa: CASSQDGFRSTDTQYF; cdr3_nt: TGTGCCAGCAGCCAAGACGGGTTCAGGAGCACAGATACGCAGTATTTT
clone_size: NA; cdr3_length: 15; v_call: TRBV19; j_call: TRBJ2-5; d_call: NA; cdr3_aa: CASSMPAGRGETQYF; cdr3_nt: TGTGCCAGTAGTATGCCGGCCGGACGCGGAGAGACCCAGTACTTC
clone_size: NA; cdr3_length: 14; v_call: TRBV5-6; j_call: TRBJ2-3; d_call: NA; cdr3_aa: CASSLRHIFDTQYF; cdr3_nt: TGTGCCAGCAGCTTAAGGCATATCTTTGATACGCAGTATTTT
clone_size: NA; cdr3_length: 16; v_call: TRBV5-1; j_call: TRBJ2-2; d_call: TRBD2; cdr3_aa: CASSLAQRGGSGELFF; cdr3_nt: TGCGCCAGCAGCTTGGCCCAGCGGGGGGGCTCTGGGGAGCTGTTTTTT
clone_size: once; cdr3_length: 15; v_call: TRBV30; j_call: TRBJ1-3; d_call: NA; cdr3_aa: CAWSLLWGHGNTIYF; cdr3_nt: TGTGCCTGGAGTTTACTGTGGGGTCACGGAAACACCATATATTTT
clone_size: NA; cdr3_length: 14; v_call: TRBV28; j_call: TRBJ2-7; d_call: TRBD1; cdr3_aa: CASSRPGTGREQYF; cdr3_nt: TGTGCCAGCAGCCGTCCCGGGACAGGGAGGGAGCAGTACTTC
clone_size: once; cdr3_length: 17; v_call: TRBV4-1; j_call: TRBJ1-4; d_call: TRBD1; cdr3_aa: CASSQLTSGTGDEKLFF; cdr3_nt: TGCGCCAGCAGCCAGCTGACCTCCGGGACAGGGGATGAAAAACTGTTTTTT
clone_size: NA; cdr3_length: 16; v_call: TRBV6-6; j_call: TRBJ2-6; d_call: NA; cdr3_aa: CASSYRRGTGANVLTF; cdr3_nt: TGTGCCAGCAGTTATCGGAGAGGAACTGGGGCCAACGTCCTGACTTTC
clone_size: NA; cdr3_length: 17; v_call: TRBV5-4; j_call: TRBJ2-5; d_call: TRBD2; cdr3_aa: CASSSSGSFGGQETQYF; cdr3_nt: TGTGCCAGCAGCTCGAGCGGGAGCTTCGGGGGGCAAGAGACCCAGTACTTC
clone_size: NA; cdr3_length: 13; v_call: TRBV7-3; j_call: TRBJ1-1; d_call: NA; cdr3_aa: CASSFGGDTEAFF; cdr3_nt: TGTGCCAGCAGCTTCGGGGGAGACACTGAAGCTTTCTTT
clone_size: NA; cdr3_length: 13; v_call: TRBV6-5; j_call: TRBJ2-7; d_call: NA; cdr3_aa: CASSRDNAYEQYF; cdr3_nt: TGTGCCAGCAGTCGGGACAACGCCTACGAGCAGTACTTC
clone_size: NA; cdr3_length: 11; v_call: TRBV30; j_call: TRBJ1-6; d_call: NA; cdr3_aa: CAWSNSSPLHF; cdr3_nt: TGTGCCTGGAGTAACAGCTCACCCCTCCACTTT
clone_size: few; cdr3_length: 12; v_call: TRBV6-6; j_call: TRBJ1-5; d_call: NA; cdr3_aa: CASSTLGQPQHF; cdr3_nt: TGTGCCAGCAGTACCTTAGGACAGCCCCAGCATTTT
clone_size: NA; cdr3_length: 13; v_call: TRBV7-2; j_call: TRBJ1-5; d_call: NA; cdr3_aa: CASSSGGNQPQHF; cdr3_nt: TGTGCCAGCAGCTCAGGCGGCAATCAGCCCCAGCATTTT
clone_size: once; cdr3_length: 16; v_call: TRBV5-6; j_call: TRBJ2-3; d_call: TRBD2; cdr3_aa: CASSLLTSGYTDTQYF; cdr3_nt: TGTGCCAGCAGCTTGTTGACTAGCGGATACACAGATACGCAGTATTTT
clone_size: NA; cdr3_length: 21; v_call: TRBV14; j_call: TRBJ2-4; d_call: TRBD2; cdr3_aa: CASSPKGTSGGPGLAKNIQYF; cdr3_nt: TGTGCCAGCAGCCCTAAGGGGACTAGCGGGGGGCCGGGGTTAGCCAAAAACATTCAGTACTTC
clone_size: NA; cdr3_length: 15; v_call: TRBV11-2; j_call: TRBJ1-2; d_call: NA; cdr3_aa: CASSLAEGGMWGYTF; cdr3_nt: TGTGCCAGCAGCTTAGCGGAGGGGGGAATGTGGGGCTACACCTTC
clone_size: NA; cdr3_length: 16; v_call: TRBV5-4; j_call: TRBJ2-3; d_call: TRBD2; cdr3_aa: CASSSGGGPSTDTQYF; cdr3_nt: TGTGCCAGCAGCTCCGGCGGGGGGCCGAGCACAGATACGCAGTATTTT
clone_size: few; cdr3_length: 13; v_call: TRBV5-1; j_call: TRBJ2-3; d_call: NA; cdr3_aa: CASSLGERDTQYF; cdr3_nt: TGCGCCAGCAGCTTGGGTGAGAGAGATACGCAGTATTTT
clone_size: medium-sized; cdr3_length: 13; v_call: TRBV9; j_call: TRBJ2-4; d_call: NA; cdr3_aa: CASSVAGENIQYF; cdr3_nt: TGTGCCAGCAGCGTAGCTGGGGAAAACATTCAGTACTTC